Sequencing of this TCR beta chain was carried out in a study of memory CD4+ T cells and cytomegalovirus serostatus. This clone has only one observation. Here immunoSEQ multiplex PCR was the method, and the copy in TCRdb shows in-frame clones only, minus some. The data show about 56,000 clones, 82% seen once. The sort gate was single viable CD3+CD4+CD8-CD45RO+ cells for memory CD4+ T cells. V was pared by 0 bases and J by 6 bases, with 15 bases between. Germline V gene lookup returns CDR1 MNHNY and CDR2 SVGAGI (reference sequence). CDR3 size: 16 residues. The clonotype comes from an adult in good health and CMV-seronegative. Sequencing was performed on memory CD4+ T cells from blood. The V call is TRBV6-6, the J call TRBJ1-5; possible D gene TRBD1, 5 bases. This chain's CDR3 is CASSYSMGEGRQPQHF. The CDR3 DNA reads TGTGCCAGCAGTTACTCGATGGGGGAGGGTCGTCAGCCCCAGCATTTT.